This TCR beta chain comes out of a study of blood T cell repertoires in COVID-19. Study as a whole: Material from acute and convalescent COVID-19 was sourced from the United States, Italy and Spain. In each case, the material was cDNA or gDNA derived from T cells, B-cell-depleted T cells, or PBMCs.

Profiling relied on immunoSEQ multiplex PCR, and the TCRdb table lists in-frame clones only, not all of them. The sample lists roughly 250,000 clones, roughly nine tenths occurring once. Recruits, aged about 18 to 90 years, lived in 24 US areas. Self-reported history from a screening survey and questionnaire set each donor's cohort. A note on this clone: This specimen includes other DNA sequences encoding the same CDR3.

The CDR3 sequence is 13 residues long. Germline CDR1 and CDR2: KGHSH and LQKENI. Trimming pared 3 bases from V and 2 bases from J, leaving 8 bases between. The sequenced sample consisted of PBMCs or T cells enriched from blood (not recorded which). The clonotype originates from a human donor in a cohort exposed to, infected with or recovered from COVID-19 (not recorded which). The donor label of this sample is uncertain. V usage is TRBV18 and J usage is TRBJ2-7; maybe TRBD1 (5 bases). CDR3 loop: CASSPDRTYEQYF. The CDR3 bases are TGTGCCAGCTCACCCGACAGAACCTACGAGCAGTACTTC.